This T cell receptor beta chain was found in a study of beta chain features in type 1 diabetes. Study-level background: No patient-donor differences in age, gender, total cells or subset yield. Findings and limits, study-wide: Type 1 diabetes patients had TCRB CDR3s that were shorter (moderately but significantly so) in all four CD4+ subsets. Insertions at VDJ junctions were less frequent in type 1 diabetes patients. These patients also deleted more nucleotides at the same junctions.

Investigators reverse transcribed all isolated RNA, so they sequenced expressed TCRB transcripts. This table comes from immunoSEQ multiplex PCR, and its TCRdb copy is limited to in-frame clones, with some not included. Here the sample spans around 710,000 clones, around 12% being singletons. As for this clone: No antigen is known for it.

Germline values: CDR1 SGHRS, CDR2 YFSETQ. CDR3 length: 13 amino acids. Trimming removed 2 bases at V and 2 bases at J, with 8 bases between. This TCR was recovered from a man aged 25 to 40 with type 1 diabetes. The sequenced sample consisted of naive CD4+ T cells from blood. The rearrangement uses TRBV5-1 and TRBJ2-7, with unresolved D. Written as DNA, the CDR3 is TGCGCCAGCAGCTTCCAAGGGACCTACGAGCAGTACTTC. This encodes CASSFQGTYEQYF.